This T cell receptor beta chain came from a study of blood T cell repertoires in COVID-19. Across the study: Collection of acute and convalescent COVID-19 samples took place in the United States, Italy and Spain.

In the study's own analysis: Counts of nucleated cells, estimated from reference gene primer amplification, were obtained. Profiling relied on immunoSEQ multiplex PCR, and the TCRdb table lists in-frame clones only, not all of them. The DNA was the basis for D and trimming; V, J and clone size are from that table. Here the sample spans approximately 130,000 clones, around 86% being singletons. The CDR3 is 13 residues long. V was clipped by 7 bases and J by 2 bases; unmatched bases: 4. CDR1 SNHLY and CDR2 FYNNEI come from the germline V gene. The TCR originated in a woman aged 45-59 years who had recovered from COVID-19. The sequencing sample was made of peripheral blood. The chain joins TRBV2 to TRBJ1-2, with 7 bases fitting TRBD1. The CDR3 loop is CASTRDRNYGYTF. The CDR3 nucleotides are TGTGCCAGCACCAGGGACAGAAACTATGGCTACACCTTC. Combining the CDR3 with reference TRBV2 and TRBJ1-2 gives the whole variable domain EPEVTQTPSHQVTQMGQEVILRCVPISNHLYFYWYRQILGQKVEFLVSFYNNEISEKSEIFDDQFSVERPDGSNFTLKIRSTKLEDSAMYFCASTRDRNYGYTFGSGTRLTVV.